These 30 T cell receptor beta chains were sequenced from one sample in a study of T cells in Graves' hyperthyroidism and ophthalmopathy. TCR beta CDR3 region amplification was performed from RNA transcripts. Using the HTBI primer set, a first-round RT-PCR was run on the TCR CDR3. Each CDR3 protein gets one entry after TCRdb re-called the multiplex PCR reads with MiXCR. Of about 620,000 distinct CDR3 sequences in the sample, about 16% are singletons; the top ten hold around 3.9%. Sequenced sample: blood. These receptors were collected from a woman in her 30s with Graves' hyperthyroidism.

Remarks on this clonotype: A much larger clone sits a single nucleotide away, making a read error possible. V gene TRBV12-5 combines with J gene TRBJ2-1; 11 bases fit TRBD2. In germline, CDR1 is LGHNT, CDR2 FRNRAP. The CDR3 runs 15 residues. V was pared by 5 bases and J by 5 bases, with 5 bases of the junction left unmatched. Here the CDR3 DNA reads TGTGCTAGTGGTATTCTAGCGGGAGGCCACAATGAGCAGTTCTTC. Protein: CASGILAGGHNEQFF.

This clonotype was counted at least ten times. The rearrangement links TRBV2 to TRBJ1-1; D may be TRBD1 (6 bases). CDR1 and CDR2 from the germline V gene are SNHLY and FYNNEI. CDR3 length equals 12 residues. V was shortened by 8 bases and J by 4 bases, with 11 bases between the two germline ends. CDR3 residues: CASGQLSTEAFF. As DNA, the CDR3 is TGTGCCAGCGGACAGCTCAGCACTGAAGCTTTCTTT.

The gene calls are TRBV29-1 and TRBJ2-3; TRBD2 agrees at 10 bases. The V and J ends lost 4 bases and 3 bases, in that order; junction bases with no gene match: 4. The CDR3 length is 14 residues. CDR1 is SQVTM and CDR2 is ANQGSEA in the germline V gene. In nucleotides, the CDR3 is TGCAGCGTTGCTCTAGCGGGAGCGACAGATACGCAGTATTTT. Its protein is CSVALAGATDTQYF.

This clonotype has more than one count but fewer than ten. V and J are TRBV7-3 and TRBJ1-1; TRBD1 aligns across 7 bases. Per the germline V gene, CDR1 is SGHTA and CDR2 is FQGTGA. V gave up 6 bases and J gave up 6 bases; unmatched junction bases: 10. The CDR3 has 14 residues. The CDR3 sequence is CASSTQTGEAEAFF. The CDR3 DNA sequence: TGTGCCAGCAGTACACAAACAGGGGAGGCTGAAGCTTTCTTT.

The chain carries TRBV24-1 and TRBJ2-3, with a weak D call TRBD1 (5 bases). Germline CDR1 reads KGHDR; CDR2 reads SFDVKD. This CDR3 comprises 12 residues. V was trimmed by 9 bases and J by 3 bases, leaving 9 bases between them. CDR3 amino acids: CATRRETDTQYF. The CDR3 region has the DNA TGTGCCACCCGCAGGGAAACAGATACGCAGTATTTT.

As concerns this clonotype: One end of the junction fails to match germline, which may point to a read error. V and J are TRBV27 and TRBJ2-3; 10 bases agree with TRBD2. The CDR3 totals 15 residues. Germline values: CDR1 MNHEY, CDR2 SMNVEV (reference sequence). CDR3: CASRPSSGSADTRYF. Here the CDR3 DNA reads TGTGCCAGCAGACCTTCTAGCGGGAGTGCAGATACGCGGTATTTT.

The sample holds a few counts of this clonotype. For the CDR3, the DNA is TGTGCCAGCAGTTACCCGATAGCCGAACCGGTCACAGATACGCAGTATTTT. Its translation is CASSYPIAEPVTDTQYF. The gene calls are TRBV6-2 or TRBV6-3 and TRBJ2-3; no clear D gene. Per the germline V gene, CDR1 is MNHEY and CDR2 is SVGEGT. V lost 2 bases and J 2 bases, leaving 17 bases between the germline ends. The CDR3 consists of 17 residues.

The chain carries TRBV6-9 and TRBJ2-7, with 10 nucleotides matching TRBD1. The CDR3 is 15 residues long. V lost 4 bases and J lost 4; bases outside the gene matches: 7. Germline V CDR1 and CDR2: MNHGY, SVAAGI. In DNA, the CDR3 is TGTGCCAGCAGTTCCTCGGGACAGGGGACTTACGAGCAGTACTTC. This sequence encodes CASSSSGQGTYEQYF.

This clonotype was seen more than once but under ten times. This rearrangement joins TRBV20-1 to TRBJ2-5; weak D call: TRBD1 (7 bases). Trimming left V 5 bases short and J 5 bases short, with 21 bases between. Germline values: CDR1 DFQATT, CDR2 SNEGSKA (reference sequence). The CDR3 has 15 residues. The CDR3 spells CSARRPGLRGETQYF. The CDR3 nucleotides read TGCAGTGCTCGTAGACCGGGACTCAGGGGGGAGACCCAGTACTTC.

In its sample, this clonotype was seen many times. CDR3 residues: CASSLGQSDIQYF. The CDR3 region has the DNA TGTGCCAGCAGCTTGGGACAGTCCGACATTCAGTACTTC. J is TRBJ2-4 and V is TRBV7-3; TRBD1 matches at 7 bases. Germline V gene sequence: CDR1 SGHTA, CDR2 FQGTGA. The J segment lost 8 bases and the V segment lost 3 bases, leaving 4 bases of the junction unmatched. The CDR3 consists of 13 residues.

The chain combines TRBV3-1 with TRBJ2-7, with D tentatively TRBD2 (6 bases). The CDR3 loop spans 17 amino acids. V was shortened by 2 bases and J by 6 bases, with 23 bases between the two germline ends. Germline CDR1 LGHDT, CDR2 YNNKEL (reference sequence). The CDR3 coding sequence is TGTGCCAGCAGCCAATTTCTAGATGTGGCGGGACCGGGCGAGCAGTACTTC. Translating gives CASSQFLDVAGPGEQYF.

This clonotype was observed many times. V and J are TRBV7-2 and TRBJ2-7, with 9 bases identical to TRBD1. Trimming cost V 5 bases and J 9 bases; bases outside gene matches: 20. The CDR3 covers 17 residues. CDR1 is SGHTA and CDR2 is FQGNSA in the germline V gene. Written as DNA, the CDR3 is TGTGCCAGCAGCCCACACCAGTTCGGGACAGGGAGGATAGGGCAGTACTTC. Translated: CASSPHQFGTGRIGQYF. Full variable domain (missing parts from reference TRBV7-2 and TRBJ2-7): GAGVSQSPSNKVTEKGKDVELRCDPISGHTALYWYRQSLGQGLEFLIYFQGNSAPDKSGLPSDRFSAERTGGSVSTLTIQRTQQEDSAVYLCASSPHQFGTGRIGQYFGPGTRLTVT.

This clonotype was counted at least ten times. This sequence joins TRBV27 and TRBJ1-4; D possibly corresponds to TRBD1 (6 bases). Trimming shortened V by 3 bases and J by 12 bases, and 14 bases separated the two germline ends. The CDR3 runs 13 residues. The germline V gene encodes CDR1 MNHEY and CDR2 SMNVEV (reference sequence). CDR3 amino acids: CASSFQSGEELFF. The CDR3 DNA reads TGTGCCAGCAGTTTTCAATCAGGGGAGGAACTGTTTTTT.

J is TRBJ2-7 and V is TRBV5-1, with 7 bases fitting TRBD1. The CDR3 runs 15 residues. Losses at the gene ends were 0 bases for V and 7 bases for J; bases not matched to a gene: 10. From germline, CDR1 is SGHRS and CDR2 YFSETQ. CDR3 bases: TGCGCCAGCAGCTTGGACGGACAGGCGTTTGGGGAGCAGTACTTC. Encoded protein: CASSLDGQAFGEQYF.

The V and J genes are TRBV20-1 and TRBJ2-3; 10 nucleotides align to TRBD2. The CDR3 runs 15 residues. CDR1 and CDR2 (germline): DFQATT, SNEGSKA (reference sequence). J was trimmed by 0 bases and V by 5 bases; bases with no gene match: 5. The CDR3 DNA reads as TGCAGTGCTTCGCGGACTAGCGGAAGCACAGATACGCAGTATTTT. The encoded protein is CSASRTSGSTDTQYF.

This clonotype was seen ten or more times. This CDR3 reads CASSATGAYSNQPQHF. The CDR3 DNA reads as TGCGCCAGCAGCGCGACAGGAGCTTATAGCAATCAGCCCCAGCATTTT. J is TRBJ1-5 and V is TRBV5-1, with a tentative D call TRBD1 (6 bases). With 4 bases removed from V and 0 bases from J, the gap between germline ends came to 14 bases. The CDR3 is 16 amino acids. In germline, CDR1 is SGHRS, CDR2 YFSETQ. Together with reference TRBV5-1 and TRBJ1-5, the CDR3 gives the full variable domain: KAGVTQTPRYLIKTRGQQVTLSCSPISGHRSVSWYQQTPGQGLQFLFEYFSETQRNKGNFPGRFSGRQFSNSRSEMNVSTLELGDSALYLCASSATGAYSNQPQHFGDGTRLSIL.

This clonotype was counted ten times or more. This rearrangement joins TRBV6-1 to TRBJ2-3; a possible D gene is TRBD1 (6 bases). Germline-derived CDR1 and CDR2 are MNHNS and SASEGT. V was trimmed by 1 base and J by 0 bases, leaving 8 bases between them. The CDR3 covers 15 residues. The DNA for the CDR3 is TGTGCCAGCAGTGAAGGGGGGCAGAGCACAGATACGCAGTATTTT. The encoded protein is CASSEGGQSTDTQYF.

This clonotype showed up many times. The CDR3 reads CASGPVYNEQFF. CDR3 nucleotides: TGTGCCAGCGGGCCGGTTTACAATGAGCAGTTCTTC. The chain is built from TRBV28 and TRBJ2-1; D not certain. Trimming took 8 bases from V and 4 from J, leaving 9 bases between them. This CDR3 region has 12 residues. CDR1 MDHEN and CDR2 SYDVKM come from the germline V gene. The full variable domain, in which reference TRBV28 and TRBJ2-1 provide the parts outside the CDR3, is DVKVTQSSRYLVKRTGEKVFLECVQDMDHENMFWYRQDPGLGLRLIYFSYDVKMKEKGDIPEGYSVSREKKERFSLILESASTNQTSMYLCASGPVYNEQFFGPGTRLTVL.

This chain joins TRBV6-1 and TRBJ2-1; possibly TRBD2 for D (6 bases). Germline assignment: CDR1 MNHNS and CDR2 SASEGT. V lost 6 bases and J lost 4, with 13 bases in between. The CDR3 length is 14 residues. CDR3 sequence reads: CASRAGSLYNEQFF. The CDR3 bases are TGTGCCAGCAGGGCCGGGAGCCTTTACAATGAGCAGTTCTTC.

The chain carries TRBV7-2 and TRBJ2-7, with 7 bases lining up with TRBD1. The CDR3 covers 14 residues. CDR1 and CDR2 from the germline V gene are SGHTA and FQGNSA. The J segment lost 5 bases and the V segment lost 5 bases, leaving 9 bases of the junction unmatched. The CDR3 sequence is CASSPQGMSDEQYF. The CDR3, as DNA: TGTGCCAGCAGCCCACAGGGGATGAGTGACGAGCAGTACTTC.

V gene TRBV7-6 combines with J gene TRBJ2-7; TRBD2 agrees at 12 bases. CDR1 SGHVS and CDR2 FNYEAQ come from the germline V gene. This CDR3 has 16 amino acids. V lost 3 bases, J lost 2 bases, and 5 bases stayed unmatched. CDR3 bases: TGTGCCAGCAGCTTGGTTCTAGCGGGAGGGACCTACGAGCAGTACTTC. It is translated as CASSLVLAGGTYEQYF.

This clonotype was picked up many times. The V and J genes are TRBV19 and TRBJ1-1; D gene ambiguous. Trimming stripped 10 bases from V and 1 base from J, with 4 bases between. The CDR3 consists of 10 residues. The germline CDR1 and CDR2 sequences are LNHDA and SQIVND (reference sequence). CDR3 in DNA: TGTGCCACCGGGAACACTGAAGCTTTCTTT. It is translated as CATGNTEAFF.

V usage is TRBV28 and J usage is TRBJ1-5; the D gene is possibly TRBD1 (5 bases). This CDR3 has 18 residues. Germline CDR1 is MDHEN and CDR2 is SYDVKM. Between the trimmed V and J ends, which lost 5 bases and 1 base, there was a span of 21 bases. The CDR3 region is CASSPLPWGTRSNQPQHF. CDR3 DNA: TGTGCCAGCAGTCCACTTCCTTGGGGGACCAGGAGCAATCAGCCCCAGCATTTT.

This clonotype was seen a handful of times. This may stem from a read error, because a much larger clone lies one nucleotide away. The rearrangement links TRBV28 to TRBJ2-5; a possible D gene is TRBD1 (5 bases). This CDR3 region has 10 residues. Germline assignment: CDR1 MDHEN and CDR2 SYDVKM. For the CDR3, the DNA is TGTACCAGCAGTAGGGGGACCCAGTACTTC. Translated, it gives CTSSRGTQYF. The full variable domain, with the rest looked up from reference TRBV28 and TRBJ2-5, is DVKVTQSSRYLVKRTGEKVFLECVQDMDHENMFWYRQDPGLGLRLIYFSYDVKMKEKGDIPEGYSVSREKKERFSLILESASTNQTSMYLCTSSRGTQYFGPGTRLLVL.

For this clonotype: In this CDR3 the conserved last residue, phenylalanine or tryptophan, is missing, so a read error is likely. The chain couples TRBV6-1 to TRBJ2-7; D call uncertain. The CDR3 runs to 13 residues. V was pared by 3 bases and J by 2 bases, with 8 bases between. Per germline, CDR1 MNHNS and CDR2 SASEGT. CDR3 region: CASSEVGAYEQYL. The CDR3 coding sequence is TGTGCCAGCAGTGAGGTTGGTGCCTACGAGCAGTACCTC.

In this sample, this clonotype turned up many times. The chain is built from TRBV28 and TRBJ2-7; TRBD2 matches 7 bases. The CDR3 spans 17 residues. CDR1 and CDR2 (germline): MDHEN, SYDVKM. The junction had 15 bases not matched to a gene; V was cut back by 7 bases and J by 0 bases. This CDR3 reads CASTSRWGGLSSYEQYF. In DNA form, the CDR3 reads TGTGCCAGCACTTCCAGGTGGGGGGGACTAAGCTCCTACGAGCAGTACTTC.

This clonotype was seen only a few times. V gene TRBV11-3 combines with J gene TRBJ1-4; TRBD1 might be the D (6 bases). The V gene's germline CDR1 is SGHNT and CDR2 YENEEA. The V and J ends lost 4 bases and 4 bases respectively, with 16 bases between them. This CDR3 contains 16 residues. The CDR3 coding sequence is TGTGCCAGCAGCTCCTCGAGCAGGGGACGTAATGAAAAACTGTTTTTT. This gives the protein CASSSSSRGRNEKLFF.

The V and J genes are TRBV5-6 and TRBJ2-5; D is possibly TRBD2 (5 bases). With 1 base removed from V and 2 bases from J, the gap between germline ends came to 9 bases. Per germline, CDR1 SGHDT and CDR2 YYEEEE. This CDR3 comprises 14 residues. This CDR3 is CASSLRRVQETQYF. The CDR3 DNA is TGTGCCAGCAGCTTGAGGCGGGTTCAAGAGACCCAGTACTTC.

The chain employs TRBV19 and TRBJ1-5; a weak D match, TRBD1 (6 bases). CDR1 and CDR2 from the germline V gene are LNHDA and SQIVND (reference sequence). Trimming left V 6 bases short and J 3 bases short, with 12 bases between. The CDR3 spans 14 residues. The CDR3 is CASRTQGFNQPQHF. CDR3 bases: TGTGCCAGTAGAACACAGGGTTTCAATCAGCCCCAGCATTTT.

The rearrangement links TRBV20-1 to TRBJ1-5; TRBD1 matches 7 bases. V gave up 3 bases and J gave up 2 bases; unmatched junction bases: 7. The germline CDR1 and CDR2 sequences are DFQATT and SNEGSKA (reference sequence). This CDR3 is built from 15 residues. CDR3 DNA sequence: TGCAGTGCTAGGGAACAGGGGAATGGCAATCAGCCCCAGCATTTT. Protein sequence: CSAREQGNGNQPQHF.